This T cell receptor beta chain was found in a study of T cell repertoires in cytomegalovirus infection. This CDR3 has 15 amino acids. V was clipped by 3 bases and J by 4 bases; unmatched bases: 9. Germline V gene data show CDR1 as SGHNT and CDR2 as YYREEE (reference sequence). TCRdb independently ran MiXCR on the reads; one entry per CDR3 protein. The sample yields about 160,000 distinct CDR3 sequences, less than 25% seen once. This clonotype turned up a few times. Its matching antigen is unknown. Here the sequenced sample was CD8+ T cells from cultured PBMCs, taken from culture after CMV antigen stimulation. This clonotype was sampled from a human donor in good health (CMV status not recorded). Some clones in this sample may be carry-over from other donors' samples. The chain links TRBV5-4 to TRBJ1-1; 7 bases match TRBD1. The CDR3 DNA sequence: TGTGCCAGCAGCTGGGGTGGAGGGGGCGTCACTGAAGCTTTCTTT. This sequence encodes CASSWGGGGVTEAFF.